This TCR beta chain was profiled in a study of neurological immune-mediated disorders. Findings and caveats of the study: Expanded clones shared no identical CDR3 amino acid sequences across subjects, which suggested private TCR-beta repertoires in all groups.

cDNA synthesis was performed by 5'RACE with 10-nucleotide random UMIs. In TCRdb, the 5' RACE reads were re-called with MiXCR into one record per CDR3 protein. Of about 79,000 distinct CDR3 sequences in the sample, over 12% were seen once. The CDR3 sequence is 14 residues long. CDR1 is SGHTA, CDR2 FQGNSA, per germline. V shed 5 bases and J 1 base; nucleotides not matched to a gene: 4. At least ten counts were recorded for this clonotype. Antigen: not known. A single base separates this from a much larger clone, so it may be a read error. Sequencing was performed on PBMCs. This sequence joins TRBV7-2 and TRBJ1-1; 7 bases fit TRBD1. The source of this sequence is a woman aged 45-65 years in good health. CDR3 in DNA: TGTGCCAGCAGCCTGGACAGGTGGAACACTGAAGCTTTCTTT. Translation gives CASSLDRWNTEAFF.